The 7 T cell receptor beta chains reported below all come from one sample, sequenced in a study of T cells after yellow fever vaccination. TCRdb itself ran the 5' RACE reads through MiXCR, one entry per CDR3 protein. The sample carries some 320,000 distinct CDR3 sequences, around 4.4% recorded once. This specimen was PBMCs, taken 15 days after the yellow fever booster vaccination. Receptors were obtained from a man between 18 and 35 years old who received the YFV17D yellow fever vaccine.

This clonotype occurred a few times. The chain links TRBV20-1 to TRBJ2-2; D unclear. CDR1 and CDR2 from the germline V gene are DFQATT and SNEGSKA (reference sequence). Trimming took off 4 bases at V and 7 bases at J, with 10 bases between the two ends. CDR3 length: 12 amino acids. CDR3 region: CSATKVGGELFF. CDR3 nucleotides: TGCAGTGCTACCAAAGTCGGCGGGGAGCTGTTTTTT.

This clonotype was counted at least ten times. In DNA, the CDR3 is TGTGCCAGCAGTTTAGGGGGGCTTAATTCACCCCTCCACTTT. As protein: CASSLGGLNSPLHF. The chain combines TRBV12-3 or TRBV12-4 with TRBJ1-6; tentatively, D is TRBD1 (6 bases). Trimming stripped 1 base from V and 6 bases from J, with 7 bases between. This CDR3 is 14 amino acids long.

This clonotype was observed a few times. The chain links TRBV7-9 to TRBJ2-1, with 9 bases aligning to TRBD2. Germline V gene data show CDR1 as SEHNR and CDR2 as FQNEAQ (reference sequence). The CDR3 is 13 residues long. V shed 10 bases, J shed 9 bases, and the junction held 10 bases outside the gene matches. This chain's CDR3 is CATQPAGGGEQFF. CDR3 coding DNA: TGTGCCACCCAGCCAGCGGGGGGAGGTGAGCAGTTCTTC.

This clonotype was picked up many times. The V gene is TRBV20-1, the J gene TRBJ2-7, with D hard to call. V was trimmed by 0 bases and J by 3 bases, leaving 3 bases between them. CDR3 length equals 11 residues. Germline lookup yields CDR1 DFQATT and CDR2 SNEGSKA (reference sequence). The CDR3 sequence is CSARDHYEQYF. The CDR3 nucleotides are TGCAGTGCTAGAGATCACTACGAGCAGTACTTC.

This clonotype has a count of ten or more. The chain links TRBV11-2 to TRBJ2-1, with D unresolved. V shed 0 bases and J shed 1 base, with 7 bases lying between them. CDR3 size: 15 residues. The germline CDR1 and CDR2 sequences are SGHAT and FQNNGV. CDR3 bases: TGTGCCAGCAGCTTAGATGGCAGGTCCTACAATGAGCAGTTCTTC. Protein product: CASSLDGRSYNEQFF.

This clonotype was recorded at least ten times. The chain couples TRBV12-3 or TRBV12-4 to TRBJ1-4; D not certain. This CDR3 is built from 14 residues. V was clipped by 8 bases and J by 11 bases, with 21 bases between them. In DNA form, the CDR3 reads TGTGCCAGCGGGTTTTTAAGGCCCATAGGGAAACTGTTTTTT. It translates to CASGFLRPIGKLFF.

The sample holds many counts of this clonotype. The chain couples TRBV5-1 to TRBJ2-7; 14 bases align to TRBD2. The CDR3 extends over 17 amino acids. Losses at the gene ends were 2 bases for V and 4 bases for J; bases not matched to a gene: 8. Germline V gene lookup returns CDR1 SGHRS and CDR2 YFSETQ. The CDR3 is CASSFSSGLAGGYEQYV. Here the CDR3 DNA reads TGCGCCAGCAGCTTTTCATCAGGACTAGCGGGGGGATACGAGCAGTACGTC.